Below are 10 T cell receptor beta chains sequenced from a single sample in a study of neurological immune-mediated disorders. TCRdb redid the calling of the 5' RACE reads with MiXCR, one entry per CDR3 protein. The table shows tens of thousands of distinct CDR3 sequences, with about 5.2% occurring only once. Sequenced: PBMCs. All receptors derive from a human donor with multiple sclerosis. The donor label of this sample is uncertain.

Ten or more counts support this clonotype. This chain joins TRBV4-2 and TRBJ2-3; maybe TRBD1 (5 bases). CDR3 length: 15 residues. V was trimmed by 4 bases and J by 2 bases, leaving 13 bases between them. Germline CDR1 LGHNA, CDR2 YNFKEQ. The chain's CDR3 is CASSRSRGTTDTQYF. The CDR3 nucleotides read TGTGCCAGCAGCCGTAGTAGGGGCACCACAGATACGCAGTATTTT.

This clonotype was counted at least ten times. CDR3 nucleotide sequence: TGCGCCAGCAGCTCGGAGACTGCAACTAATGAAAAACTGTTTTTT. It codes for CASSSETATNEKLFF. The gene calls are TRBV5-1 and TRBJ1-4; D remains unclear. V was cut by 3 bases and J by 0 bases, with 9 bases left in between. The CDR3 sequence is 15 residues long. Looked up from germline, CDR1 is SGHRS and CDR2 is YFSETQ.

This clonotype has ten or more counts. The CDR3 DNA is TGTGCCATCAGTGAGTCCAGGACCGCGAAGATCTTGAACACTGAAGCTTTCTTT. Protein: CAISESRTAKILNTEAFF. This chain connects TRBV10-3 to TRBJ1-1; D remains ambiguous. Germline CDR1 and CDR2: ENHRY and SYGVKD. CDR3 length equals 18 residues. With 0 bases removed from V and 0 bases from J, the gap between germline ends came to 17 bases.

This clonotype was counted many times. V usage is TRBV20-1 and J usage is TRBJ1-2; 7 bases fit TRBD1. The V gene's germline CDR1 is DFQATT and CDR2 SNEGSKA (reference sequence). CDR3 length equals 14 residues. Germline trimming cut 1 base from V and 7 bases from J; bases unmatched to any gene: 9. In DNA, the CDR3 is TGCAGTGCTAGAGTTGTGACAGGGACGCCTGGCTACACCTTC. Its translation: CSARVVTGTPGYTF.

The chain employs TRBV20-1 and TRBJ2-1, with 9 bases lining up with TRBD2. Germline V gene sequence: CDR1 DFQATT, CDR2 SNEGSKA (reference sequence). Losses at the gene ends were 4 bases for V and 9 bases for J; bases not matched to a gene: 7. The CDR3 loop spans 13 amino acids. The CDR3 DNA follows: TGCAGTGCTAATCGGGGACTAGCATCTGAGCAGTTCTTC. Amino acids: CSANRGLASEQFF.

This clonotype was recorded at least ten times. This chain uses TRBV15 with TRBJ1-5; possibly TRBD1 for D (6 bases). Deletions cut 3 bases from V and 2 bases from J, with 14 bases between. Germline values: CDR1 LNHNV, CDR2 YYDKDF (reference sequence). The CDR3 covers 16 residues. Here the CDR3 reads CATSRGAGLRNQPQHF. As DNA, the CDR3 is TGTGCCACCAGCAGGGGGGCAGGGCTGCGCAATCAGCCCCAGCATTTT. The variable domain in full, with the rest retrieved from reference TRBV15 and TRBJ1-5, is DAMVIQNPRYQVTQFGKPVTLSCSQTLNHNVMYWYQQKSSQAPKLLFHYYDKDFNNEADTPDNFQSRRPNTSFCFLDIRSPGLGDTAMYLCATSRGAGLRNQPQHFGDGTRLSIL.

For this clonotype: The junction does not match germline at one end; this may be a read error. This CDR3 reads CASSAAVIGGLFF. The CDR3 nucleotides are TGCGCCAGCAGCGCCGCAGTAATCGGGGGGCTGTTTTTT. The J gene is TRBJ2-2, the V gene TRBV4-1; a weak D match, TRBD2 (6 bases). The length of the CDR3 is 13 residues. The germline gives CDR1 MGHRA, CDR2 YSYEKL.

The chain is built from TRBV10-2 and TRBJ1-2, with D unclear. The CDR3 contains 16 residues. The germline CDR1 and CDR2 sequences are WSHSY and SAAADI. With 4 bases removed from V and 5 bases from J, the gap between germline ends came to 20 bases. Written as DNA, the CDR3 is TGCGCCAGCAGTGGGAAGGGATTTGTTTTAGGGTATGGCTACACCTTC. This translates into CASSGKGFVLGYGYTF.

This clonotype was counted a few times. DNA for the CDR3: TGTGCCAGCAGCTTATACGTTCTCTCCTCCTACAATGAGCAGTTCTTC. Encoded protein: CASSLYVLSSYNEQFF. The chain recombines TRBV11-2 with TRBJ2-1, with no clear D. Per the germline V gene, CDR1 is SGHAT and CDR2 is FQNNGV. The V and J ends lost 2 bases and 0 bases respectively, with 11 bases between them. This CDR3 spans 16 amino acids.

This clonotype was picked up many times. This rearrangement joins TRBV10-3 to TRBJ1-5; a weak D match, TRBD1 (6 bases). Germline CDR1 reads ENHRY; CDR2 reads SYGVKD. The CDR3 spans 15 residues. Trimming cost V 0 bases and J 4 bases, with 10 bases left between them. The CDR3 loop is CAISESGQFNQPQHF. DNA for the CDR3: TGTGCCATCAGTGAGTCCGGACAGTTTAATCAGCCCCAGCATTTT.